This TCR beta chain was recovered during a study of cytomegalovirus exposure and HLA in healthy donors. Turning to the study itself: A previous analysis identified more than 100 million unique TCR beta sequences derived from around 200 million T cells.

The PCR contained 60 Vbeta and 13 Jbeta primers. The data were produced by immunoSEQ multiplex PCR, yet TCRdb's version contains in-frame clones alone and is incomplete. Of some 120,000 clones in the sample, roughly four fifths are singletons; the top ten hold under 3.5%. The origin of this receptor is a man aged 30 to 45 in good health and CMV-seronegative. Input material: PBMCs.

The DNA for the CDR3 is TGTGCCAGCAGCTCCAGGGGAATTGCCTACGAGCAGTACTTC. Encoded protein: CASSSRGIAYEQYF. The V gene is TRBV7-6, the J gene TRBJ2-7, with D maybe TRBD1 (6 bases). Germline V gene lookup returns CDR1 SGHVS and CDR2 FNYEAQ. V lost 4 bases, J lost 2 bases, and 12 bases lay in between. The CDR3 consists of 14 residues.